Following are 31 T cell receptor beta chains from one sample sequenced in a study of tumor-infiltrating lymphocytes in primary liver carcinoma. Starting material for RNA and DNA co-extraction consisted of about 19-32 mg of unsorted bulk tissue. TCR beta cDNA was reverse-transcribed from roughly 520 ng of total RNA. The reaction used a constant-region primer and ProtoScript II reverse transcriptase. Amplification in three nested multiplex PCR rounds with slightly modified ARM-PCR gave rise to TCR beta libraries. Forward primers for TRBV1-TRBV30 and a C-beta reverse primer served the first two PCR rounds, at about 10 cycles each. MiXCR was run by TCRdb on the multiplex PCR reads, yielding one entry per CDR3 protein. Of 90,000 to 140,000 distinct CDR3 sequences in the sample, roughly 80% are singletons; the top ten hold roughly a fifth. Sequenced: liver tumor tissue from sampling region 3. Noted subset: tumor region T3, left-lateral pole. The receptors shown here come from a man aged 40-55 years with primary liver carcinoma and hepatitis B virus infection.

Regarding this clonotype: The conserved final phenylalanine or tryptophan is absent from the CDR3, which likely points to a read error. The chain recombines TRBV29-1 with TRBJ1-1, with 7 nucleotides matching TRBD1. With 7 bases clipped from V and 7 bases from J, the junction kept 6 bases outside the gene matches. This CDR3 is 11 amino acids long. Germline V CDR1 and CDR2: SQVTM, ANQGSEA. The CDR3 spells CSAYRGIEAFC. CDR3 bases: TGCAGCGCCTACAGGGGCATTGAAGCTTTCTGT.

The V call is TRBV29-1, the J call TRBJ2-2, with 8 bases that match TRBD1. The CDR3 is 14 amino acids. The V segment lost 7 bases and the J segment 7 bases; nucleotides outside the gene matches: 11. Germline CDR1 SQVTM, CDR2 ANQGSEA. The CDR3 DNA follows: TGCAGCGCCTCCCTTAGCACAGGGGGCGGGGAGCTGTTTTTT. Its protein is CSASLSTGGGELFF.

In its sample, this clonotype was seen a few times. One end of the junction fails to match germline, which may point to a read error. CDR3 region: CASRYTGPFSGELFF. The DNA for the CDR3 is TGTGCCAGCAGGTATACAGGACCCTTCTCCGGGGAGCTGTTCTTT. V usage is TRBV11-1 and J usage is TRBJ2-2; D tentatively fits TRBD1 or TRBD2 (5 bases each). CDR1 and CDR2 from the germline V gene are SGHAT and FQDESV (reference sequence). This CDR3 spans 15 amino acids.

Worth noting for this clonotype: Relative to the germline gene, one junction end is altered; a read error may explain this. J is TRBJ2-7 and V is TRBV29-1; D gene uncertain. Germline V gives CDR1 SQVTM, CDR2 ANQGSEA. The CDR3 totals 14 residues. The CDR3 DNA reads as TGCAGCGTTGGTAAGGACCCCAGCTCCTGCGAGCAGTATTTC. Amino acid sequence: CSVGKDPSSCEQYF.

On this clonotype itself: The conserved phenylalanine or tryptophan normally closing the CDR3 is absent here, so this likely arose from a read error. The limits of the CDR3 on the DNA are not certain, so only TCRdb's listed CDR3 is given. The chain recombines TRBV11-1 with TRBJ1-2. The CDR3 spans 13 amino acids, including both terminal residues. Germline CDR1 is SGHAT and CDR2 is FQDESV (reference sequence). CDR3 protein: CVSSLVHNYGYIY.

Of note for this clonotype: This likely comes from a read error, as the CDR3 has no conserved phenylalanine or tryptophan at its end. V gene TRBV29-1 combines with J gene TRBJ2-7; no reliable D call. The CDR3 runs 12 residues. Between the trimmed V and J ends, which lost 7 bases and 2 bases, there was a span of 12 bases. Germline V gene lookup returns CDR1 SQVTM and CDR2 ANQGSEA. In DNA form, the CDR3 reads TGCAGCGCTTCCATATCACCCTACGAGCAGTACTAC. Amino acid sequence: CSASISPYEQYY.

In regard to this clonotype: A read error may account for a junction end that differs from germline. The V and J genes are TRBV12-3 or TRBV12-4 and TRBJ2-5; tentatively, D is TRBD1 or TRBD2 (7 bases each). The CDR3 has 13 residues. As DNA, the CDR3 is TGTGCCAGTAGCCGAAGCGGGACAGAGCCCCAGTGCTTC. Its protein is CASSRSGTEPQCF.

In this sample, this clonotype turned up many times. The chain has TRBV10-3 and TRBJ2-6, with 12 bases that match TRBD2. The V segment lost 2 bases and the J segment 2 bases; nucleotides outside the gene matches: 10. The germline V gene encodes CDR1 ENHRY and CDR2 SYGVKD. The CDR3 loop spans 20 amino acids. CDR3 residues: CAISERLAGVTRTGANVLTF. The CDR3 bases are TGTGCCATCAGTGAGCGACTAGCGGGAGTGACGAGGACTGGGGCCAACGTCCTGACTTTC.

Concerning this clonotype itself: Sequence at one end of the junction differs from germline and may be a read error. The rearrangement uses TRBV6-1 and TRBJ2-7, with 8 bases identical to TRBD2. The CDR3 runs 13 residues. Germline V gene sequence: CDR1 MNHNS, CDR2 SASEGT. CDR3 nucleotide sequence: TGTGCCAGCCGTGAGAGCGGGGGCTATGAGCAGTACTTC. Its protein is CASRESGGYEQYF.

On this clonotype: This may be a read error, as it is one base from a much larger clone. The chain combines TRBV5-1 with TRBJ2-5; D is uncertain. The CDR3 loop spans 14 amino acids. In germline, CDR1 is SGHRS, CDR2 YFSETQ. CDR3 loop: CASSLVGSQETLYF. The CDR3 region has the DNA TGCGCCAGCAGCTTGGTCGGCAGCCAAGAGACCCTGTACTTC.

This chain uses TRBV11-3 with TRBJ1-1; D remains unclear. The germline CDR1 and CDR2 sequences are SGHNT and YENEEA. CDR3 length: 14 amino acids. The ends were cut back, 1 base at V and 4 bases at J, with 10 bases in the middle. DNA for the CDR3: TGTGCCAGCAGCTTAGGTAGAGGATCCACTGAAGCTTTCTTT. Its protein is CASSLGRGSTEAFF.

The chain links TRBV4-1 to TRBJ2-2; the D is unclear. The ends were cut back, 10 bases at V and 1 base at J, with 19 bases in the middle. The germline CDR1 and CDR2 sequences are MGHRA and YSYEKL. The CDR3 covers 16 residues. The CDR3 spells CANGQGATRNTGELFF. DNA for the CDR3: TGCGCCAACGGCCAAGGAGCGACAAGGAACACCGGGGAGCTGTTTTTT.

Concerning this clonotype itself: Given a much more abundant clone one base away, this may be a read error. The conserved phenylalanine or tryptophan normally closing the CDR3 is absent here, so this likely arose from a read error. The V call is TRBV12-3 or TRBV12-4, the J call TRBJ1-5; D gene unclear. This CDR3 is built from 15 residues. This CDR3 is CVSSLNRGSNQPQHS. The CDR3 DNA follows: TGTGTCAGCAGTTTAAATCGGGGTAGCAATCAGCCCCAGCATTCT.

Regarding this clonotype: The germline gene is not matched at one end of the junction; a read error may be the cause. V gene TRBV12-3 or TRBV12-4 combines with J gene TRBJ2-1, with 7 nucleotides matching TRBD2. The CDR3 sequence is 15 residues long. The CDR3 is CASSLISGRGNGQFF. The CDR3 coding sequence is TGTGCCAGCAGTTTAATAAGTGGGAGGGGAAATGGGCAGTTCTTC.

Comments on this clonotype: An end of the junction does not agree with germline; a read error may underlie this. V and J are TRBV10-3 and TRBJ2-3; tentative D call: TRBD2 (6 bases). The germline gives CDR1 ENHRY, CDR2 SYGVKD. CDR3 length: 15 residues. CDR3 loop: CAIGDRNGSTGTQYF. In DNA form, the CDR3 reads TGTGCCATCGGTGACCGGAACGGGAGCACAGGTACGCAGTATTTT.

V and J are TRBV28 and TRBJ2-7; 7 bases align to TRBD2. CDR3 size: 14 residues. J gave up 4 bases and V 2 bases, and 5 bases lay outside the gene matches. Germline V gene data show CDR1 as MDHEN and CDR2 as SYDVKM. The CDR3 is CASSLAGVSYEQYV. CDR3 sequence (DNA): TGTGCCAGCAGTTTAGCGGGAGTCTCATACGAGCAGTACGTC.

As to this clonotype: No conserved phenylalanine or tryptophan is present at the end of the CDR3, so a read error is the likely explanation. The chain links TRBV11-2 to TRBJ2-7, with D perhaps TRBD2 (5 bases). Germline V lookup: CDR1 SGHAT, CDR2 FQNNGV. The CDR3 has 12 residues. DNA of the CDR3: TGTGCTAGCAGTCCCGGAGGTTACGAGCAGTACCTC. This translates into CASSPGGYEQYL.

This clonotype was detected many times. A single base separates this from a much larger clone, so it may be a read error. The chain carries TRBV10-3 and TRBJ2-7; a weak D match, TRBD2 (6 bases). Germline values: CDR1 ENHRY, CDR2 SYGVKD. The CDR3 covers 14 residues. The CDR3 reads CATRTSGGVYGQYF. The CDR3 nucleotides are TGTGCCACCCGGACCTCCGGGGGAGTGTACGGGCAGTACTTC.

As for this clonotype: The CDR3 ends on some other residue instead of the conserved phenylalanine or tryptophan, so this is likely a read error. The chain is built from TRBV29-1 and TRBJ2-5, with 7 bases matching TRBD2. After removal of 5 bases from V and 4 bases from J, the junction contained 13 bases not matched to a gene. CDR3 length equals 15 residues. Germline assignment: CDR1 SQVTM and CDR2 ANQGSEA. The CDR3 sequence is CSVRTSGSWVETQYC. As DNA, the CDR3 is TGCAGCGTTCGGACTAGTGGGAGTTGGGTAGAGACCCAGTACTGC.

Turning to this clonotype: The junction departs from germline at one end; a sequencing error may be responsible. The chain joins TRBV6-1 to TRBJ2-2, with D unresolved. This CDR3 comprises 13 residues. Per germline, CDR1 MNHNS and CDR2 SASEGT. Here the CDR3 reads CPSSRVFTWGLFF. The CDR3 region has the DNA TGTCCCAGCAGTCGGGTTTTCACCTGGGGGCTGTTTTTT.

As for this clonotype: The CDR3 end shows no conserved phenylalanine or tryptophan, and so a read error is likely. The V and J genes are TRBV29-1 and TRBJ2-1; maybe TRBD1 (6 bases). The CDR3 has 15 amino acids. The V gene's germline CDR1 is SQVTM and CDR2 ANQGSEA. CDR3 sequence: CGSTGTQGSYNEQFL. The CDR3 nucleotides are TGCGGCTCCACTGGGACACAGGGCTCCTACAATGAGCAGTTCCTC.

The chain uses TRBV11-3 and TRBJ2-2; 9 positions match TRBD1. V was pared by 11 bases and J by 4 bases, with 11 bases of the junction left unmatched. Germline CDR1 reads SGHNT; CDR2 reads YENEEA. The CDR3 runs to 15 residues. CDR3 protein: CADSLATGGTGELFF. The CDR3 DNA reads TGTGCCGACAGCTTAGCGACAGGGGGCACCGGGGAGCTGTTTTTT.

The V call is TRBV7-8, the J call TRBJ2-1, with D uncertain. V dropped 9 bases and J dropped 9 bases, with 12 bases sitting between them. This CDR3 has 11 amino acids. Germline V gene data show CDR1 as SGHVS and CDR2 as FQNEAQ. The CDR3: CASNVSFEQFF. The CDR3 bases are TGTGCCAGTAATGTTAGCTTTGAGCAGTTCTTC. Looking up the rest from reference TRBV7-8 and TRBJ2-1 gives the full variable domain: GAGVSQSPRYKVAKRGQDVALRCDPISGHVSLFWYQQALGQGPEFLTYFQNEAQLDKSGLPSDRFFAERPEGSVSTLKIQRTQQEDSAVYLCASNVSFEQFFGPGTRLTVL.

As for this clonotype: The junction departs from germline at one end; a sequencing error may be responsible. The gene calls are TRBV10-2 and TRBJ1-1; no clear D gene. The CDR3 runs to 11 residues. The germline gives CDR1 WSHSY, CDR2 SAAADI. CDR3 bases: TGCGCCAGCAGCCACCTCAATGAAGCTTCATTT. Residues: CASSHLNEASF.

This clonotype was seen only a few times. The rearrangement uses TRBV7-2 and TRBJ2-7; maybe TRBD2 (6 bases). The V and J ends lost 5 bases and 2 bases respectively, with 19 bases between them. Germline V gene data show CDR1 as SGHTA and CDR2 as FQGNSA. CDR3 length equals 16 residues. CDR3 protein: CASSPSRRAVPYEQYF. In nucleotides, the CDR3 is TGTGCCAGCAGCCCATCGAGGAGGGCGGTTCCCTACGAGCAGTACTTC.

This clonotype was detected only once. V is TRBV28 and J is TRBJ2-3; 10 bases align to TRBD2. The CDR3 sequence is 16 residues long. Germline assignment: CDR1 MDHEN and CDR2 SYDVKM. DNA of the CDR3: TGTACCACCCTGGGAGGAGCGGGAGGGAGCACAGATACGCAGTATTTT. Protein product: CTTLGGAGGSTDTQYF.

This clonotype was observed once. This chain uses TRBV4-1 with TRBJ2-2; D is ambiguous. This CDR3 is 13 amino acids long. Germline V gene lookup returns CDR1 MGHRA and CDR2 YSYEKL. Trimming left V 7 bases short and J 0 bases short, with 6 bases between. Here the CDR3 DNA reads TGCGCCAGCATCCGACCGAACACCGGGGAGCTGTTTTTT. Translation gives CASIRPNTGELFF.

Comments on this clonotype: The germline gene is not matched at one end of the junction; a read error may be the cause. Here the CDR3 reads CPSRSSTDTQYF. The CDR3 nucleotides read TGTCCCAGCAGGTCCAGCACAGATACGCAGTATTTT. V is TRBV6-1 and J is TRBJ2-3; D is uncertain. The CDR3 extends over 12 amino acids. The germline V gene encodes CDR1 MNHNS and CDR2 SASEGT.

This rearrangement joins TRBV24-1 to TRBJ1-1; no reliable D call. Germline V gene sequence: CDR1 KGHDR, CDR2 SFDVKD. Trimming left V 2 bases short and J 6 bases short, with 18 bases between. This CDR3 contains 16 residues. This CDR3 reads CATSDSSGPEGSEAFF. CDR3 DNA sequence: TGTGCCACCAGTGATTCCTCCGGGCCCGAGGGATCTGAAGCTTTCTTT.

Of note for this clonotype: At one of its ends the junction is not consistent with the germline gene, which may arise from a read error. The chain carries TRBV11-3 and TRBJ2-2; maybe TRBD2 (5 bases). Looked up from germline, CDR1 is SGHNT and CDR2 is YENEEA. This CDR3 contains 13 residues. CDR3 DNA sequence: TGTCCCAGCAGCTTAGACATCACCGGGGAGCTGTTCTTT. It encodes CPSSLDITGELFF.

As concerns this clonotype: The germline gene is not matched at one end of the junction; a read error may be the cause. The DNA for the CDR3 is TGTTCCAGCTCACTTGTTATGAGTTCCGCAGATACGCAGTATTTT. The encoded protein is CSSSLVMSSADTQYF. V and J are TRBV18 and TRBJ2-3; no clear D. CDR3 size: 15 residues. CDR1 is KGHSH and CDR2 is LQKENI in the germline V gene.